This T cell receptor beta chain appears in the sequencing data of a study of tumor-infiltrating lymphocytes in primary liver carcinoma. Starting material for RNA and DNA co-extraction consisted of about 17-30 mg of unsorted bulk tissue. The table lists this clonotype with a few counts. CDR3 length equals 13 residues. V lost 6 bases, J lost 3 bases, and 2 bases stayed unmatched. Germline lookup yields CDR1 KGHDR and CDR2 SFDVKD. Making TCR beta cDNA involved approximately 0.5 ug total RNA and a constant-region primer. Libraries for TCR beta were built through three nested multiplex PCR rounds, which together made up a slightly modified ARM-PCR procedure. Investigators reported that the first two PCR rounds, at 10 cycles each, used TRBV1-TRBV30 forward primers with a C-beta reverse primer. Each CDR3 protein gets one entry after TCRdb re-called the multiplex PCR reads with MiXCR. Of roughly 86,000 distinct CDR3 sequences listed, approximately 68% were seen once; the top ten hold around 30%.

The receptor was isolated from a man in his forties or fifties with primary liver carcinoma and hepatitis B virus infection. The sequencing input was tumor-adjacent normal liver tissue. The V and J genes are TRBV24-1 and TRBJ2-7; 9 positions match TRBD2. The CDR3 DNA follows: TGTGCCACCAGTCGTAGCGGGGGCTACGAGCAGTACTTC. It yields the protein CATSRSGGYEQYF.